In this sample, the clone carrying this T cell receptor beta chain turned up a few times. The antigen is undetermined. Generated by immunoSEQ multiplex PCR, the TCRdb table keeps only in-frame clones and is missing some. The data hold 120,000 or so clones, with around 81% observed a single time. The sample comes from a study of radiation and T cells in renal cell carcinoma. Overall study findings and caveats: From baseline, blood top tumor clonotypes peaked at 2 weeks post-radiation.

Trimming shortened V by 3 bases and J by 5 bases, and 9 bases separated the two germline ends. Germline V gene sequence: CDR1 SGHTS, CDR2 YDEGEE. CDR3 size: 13 residues. Time point: blood 2 weeks post-SBRT. Specified treatment: 15 Gy SBRT to primary tumor, nephrectomy 4 weeks later. Radiation-treated patients gave blood at baseline, week 2 and week 4. The tumor was a clear cell renal cell carcinoma. Sequenced material: blood, taken from a patient whose treatment included radiotherapy and nephrectomy. The chain is built from TRBV5-8 and TRBJ1-5; perhaps TRBD1 as D (5 bases). The clonotype comes from a man aged 50-60 years with renal cell carcinoma. CDR3 nucleotide sequence: TGTGCCAGCAGCTCGACAGCCTATCAGCCCCAGCATTTT. This sequence encodes CASSSTAYQPQHF. The full variable domain, rest sourced from reference TRBV5-8 and TRBJ1-5, is EAGVTQSPTHLIKTRGQQATLRCSPISGHTSVYWYQQALGLGLQFLLWYDEGEERNRGNFPPRFSGRQFPNYSSELNVNALELEDSALYLCASSSTAYQPQHFGDGTRLSIL.